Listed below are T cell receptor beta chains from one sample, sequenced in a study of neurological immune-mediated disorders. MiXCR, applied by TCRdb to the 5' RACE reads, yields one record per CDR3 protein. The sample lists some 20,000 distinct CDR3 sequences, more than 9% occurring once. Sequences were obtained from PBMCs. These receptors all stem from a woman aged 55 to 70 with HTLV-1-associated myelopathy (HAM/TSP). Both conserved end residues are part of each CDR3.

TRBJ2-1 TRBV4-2 CASSQEIVRGNPYNEQFF
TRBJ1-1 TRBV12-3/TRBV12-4 CASSLIYTEAFF
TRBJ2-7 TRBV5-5 CANSLSGGAQYF
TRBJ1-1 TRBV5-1 CASRLGLGAGSEAFF
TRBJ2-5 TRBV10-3 CAISESNTGAETQYF
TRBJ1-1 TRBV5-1 CASSLHRGNEAFF
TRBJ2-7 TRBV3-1 CASSQGLEVAEQYF
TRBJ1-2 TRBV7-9 CASSLGGLGYGYTF
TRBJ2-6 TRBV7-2 CASSLYAGSNSEDNVLTF
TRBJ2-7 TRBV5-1 CASSNGQGAYEQYF
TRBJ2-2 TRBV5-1 CASVSGPNTGELFF
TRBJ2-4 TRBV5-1 CASSFGGAKNIQYF
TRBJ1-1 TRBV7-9 CASRTNGYTEAFF
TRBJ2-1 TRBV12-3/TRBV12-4 CASRLAGSSYNEQFF
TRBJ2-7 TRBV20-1 CSAPGLAADEQYF
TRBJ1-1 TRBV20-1 CSARDRGQVLAFF
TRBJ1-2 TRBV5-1 CASSVTGGTFYGYTF
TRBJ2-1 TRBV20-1 CSASQYQPGRSYNEQFF
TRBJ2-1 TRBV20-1 CSGGTSGGYNEQFF
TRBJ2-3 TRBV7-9 CASSSRGDTQYF
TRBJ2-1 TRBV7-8 CASSLGLAGGGEQFF
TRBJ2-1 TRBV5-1 CASRTFGGDNEQFF
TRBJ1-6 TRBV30 CAWQEGLNYNSPLHF
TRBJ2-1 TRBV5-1 CASSLVGTSVGNEQFF